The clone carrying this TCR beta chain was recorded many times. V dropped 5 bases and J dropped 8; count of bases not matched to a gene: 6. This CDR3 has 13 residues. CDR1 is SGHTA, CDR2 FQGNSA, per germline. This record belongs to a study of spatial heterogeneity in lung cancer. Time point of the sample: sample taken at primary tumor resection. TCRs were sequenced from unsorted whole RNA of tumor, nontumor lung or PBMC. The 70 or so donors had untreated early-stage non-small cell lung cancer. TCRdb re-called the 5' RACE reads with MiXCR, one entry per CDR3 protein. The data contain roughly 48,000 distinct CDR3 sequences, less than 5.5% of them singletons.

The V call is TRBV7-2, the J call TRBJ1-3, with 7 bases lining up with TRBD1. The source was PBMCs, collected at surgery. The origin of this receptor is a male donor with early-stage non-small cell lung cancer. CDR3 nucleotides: TGTGCCAGCAGCCTTCGACAGGGAGACACCATATATTTT. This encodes CASSLRQGDTIYF.